What follows are 29 T cell receptor beta chains derived from one specimen sequenced in a study of T cell changes during pregnancy in multiple sclerosis. Data came from immunoSEQ multiplex PCR; TCRdb stores just in-frame clones and leaves some out. The repertoire has under 55,000 clones, roughly 90% of them found once; the top ten carry about 2%. The input for sequencing was peripheral blood, taken in the first trimester of pregnancy. Receptor source: a female donor with multiple sclerosis, enrolled in a pregnancy study.

This chain links TRBV19 with TRBJ1-2; no clear D gene. Trimming took 0 bases from V and 4 from J, leaving 12 bases between them. Per germline, CDR1 LNHDA and CDR2 SQIVND (reference sequence). The length of the CDR3 is 15 residues. The CDR3 sequence is CASSIDPWRSYGYTF. The CDR3 region has the DNA TGTGCCAGTAGTATAGACCCCTGGAGGAGCTATGGCTACACCTTC.

The chain recombines TRBV2 with TRBJ1-5; 7 bases are a match to TRBD1. V lost 6 bases to trimming and J lost 2 bases; unmatched junction nucleotides: 4. The length of the CDR3 is 14 residues. Germline V gene sequence: CDR1 SNHLY, CDR2 FYNNEI. CDR3 coding DNA: TGTGCCAGCAGCGGGACAGAACGCAATCAGCCCCAGCATTTT. Translated, it gives CASSGTERNQPQHF.

This chain joins TRBV5-1 and TRBJ1-1; D is ambiguous. V was clipped by 3 bases and J by 8 bases, with 11 bases between them. Germline CDR1 SGHRS, CDR2 YFSETQ. The CDR3 is made up of 12 amino acids. The CDR3 sequence: CASSWRDGEAFF. The CDR3 nucleotides read TGCGCCAGCAGCTGGAGAGATGGGGAAGCTTTCTTT. The entire variable domain, with the rest obtained from reference TRBV5-1 and TRBJ1-1, is as follows: KAGVTQTPRYLIKTRGQQVTLSCSPISGHRSVSWYQQTPGQGLQFLFEYFSETQRNKGNFPGRFSGRQFSNSRSEMNVSTLELGDSALYLCASSWRDGEAFFGQGTRLTVV.

The gene calls are TRBV2 and TRBJ2-5, with TRBD2 matching over 9 bases. The germline V gene encodes CDR1 SNHLY and CDR2 FYNNEI. This CDR3 comprises 16 residues. With 5 bases clipped from V and 5 bases from J, the junction kept 12 bases outside the gene matches. CDR3 nucleotides: TGTGCCAGCAGTAAAAGACGTAGCGGGGGTTGGGAGACCCAGTACTTC. Translating gives CASSKRRSGGWETQYF. Full variable domain (missing parts from reference TRBV2 and TRBJ2-5): EPEVTQTPSHQVTQMGQEVILRCVPISNHLYFYWYRQILGQKVEFLVSFYNNEISEKSEIFDDQFSVERPDGSNFTLKIRSTKLEDSAMYFCASSKRRSGGWETQYFGPGTRLLVL.

The V gene is TRBV27, the J gene TRBJ2-2, with D uncertain. This CDR3 contains 12 residues. Trimming removed 6 bases from V and 6 bases from J, with 8 bases in between. Germline CDR1 is MNHEY and CDR2 is SMNVEV (reference sequence). In nucleotides, the CDR3 is TGTGCCAGCAGAGAGAGCCCCGGGGAGCTGTTTTTT. Its translation is CASRESPGELFF.

This chain uses TRBV2 with TRBJ2-3; D call uncertain. Trimming took off 4 bases at V and 4 bases at J, with 15 bases between the two ends. The CDR3 is 15 amino acids. Germline CDR1 SNHLY, CDR2 FYNNEI. The CDR3 loop reads CASSAPVSSADTQYF. For the CDR3, the DNA is TGTGCCAGCAGTGCCCCTGTATCTTCGGCAGATACGCAGTATTTT.

The rearrangement uses TRBV11-2 and TRBJ1-1, with D possibly TRBD1 on 6 matching bases. This CDR3 contains 16 residues. The V gene lost 6 bases and the J gene lost 0 bases, with 17 bases spanning the gap. Per germline, CDR1 SGHAT and CDR2 FQNNGV. The CDR3 DNA reads TGTGCCAGCAGTCAGGGGCAGGGAAGGGTGAACACTGAAGCTTTCTTT. It is translated as CASSQGQGRVNTEAFF. Full variable domain (remainder filled in from reference TRBV11-2 and TRBJ1-1): EAGVAQSPRYKIIEKRQSVAFWCNPISGHATLYWYQQILGQGPKLLIQFQNNGVVDDSQLPKDRFSAERLKGVDSTLKIQPAKLEDSAVYLCASSQGQGRVNTEAFFGQGTRLTVV.

The chain joins TRBV4-2 to TRBJ1-2; no reliable D call. This CDR3 region has 13 residues. Germline assignment: CDR1 LGHNA and CDR2 YNFKEQ. V lost 4 bases and J lost 4, with 10 bases in between. The CDR3 nucleotides read TGTGCCAGCAGCCCACCGGGATTCTATGGCTACACCTTC. Amino acids: CASSPPGFYGYTF.

V gene TRBV2 combines with J gene TRBJ1-5; D not certain. Germline CDR1 is SNHLY and CDR2 is FYNNEI. The CDR3 has 13 residues. The V end was cut by 3 bases, the J end by 7 bases, with 10 bases between. CDR3 residues: CASSEVGEQPQHF. Written as DNA, the CDR3 is TGTGCCAGCAGTGAGGTCGGGGAGCAGCCCCAGCATTTT.

The chain recombines TRBV9 with TRBJ1-6; D is uncertain. In germline, CDR1 is SGDLS, CDR2 YYNGEE. This CDR3 is 13 amino acids long. V was shortened by 0 bases and J by 10 bases, with 8 bases between the two germline ends. As DNA, the CDR3 is TGTGCCAGCAGCGTAGGGGAGCGCTCACCCCTCCACTTT. Its protein is CASSVGERSPLHF.

The chain employs TRBV6-6 and TRBJ2-7; D perhaps matches TRBD1 (6 bases). Germline V gene data show CDR1 as MNHNY and CDR2 as SVGAGI (reference sequence). The CDR3 spans 13 residues. Trimming pared 6 bases from V and 3 bases from J, leaving 12 bases between. CDR3 sequence reads: CASRQGPNYEQYF. Written as DNA, the CDR3 is TGTGCCAGCAGACAGGGACCTAACTACGAGCAGTACTTC.

The CDR3 nucleotides are TGTGCCAGCAGCGTAGGCGGATACACATACAATGAGCAGTTCTTC. As protein: CASSVGGYTYNEQFF. The V call is TRBV9, the J call TRBJ2-1; D is undetermined. The germline V and J ends were trimmed by 0 bases and 4 bases, with 11 bases remaining between them. Germline V gene sequence: CDR1 SGDLS, CDR2 YYNGEE. This CDR3 has 15 amino acids.

This clone has just one count. The chain combines TRBV7-9 with TRBJ2-7; tentatively, D is TRBD1 (5 bases). Germline-derived CDR1 and CDR2 are SEHNR and FQNEAQ (reference sequence). Trimming shortened V by 5 bases and J by 2 bases, and 10 bases separated the two germline ends. The length of the CDR3 is 13 residues. CDR3 in amino acids: CASSTGPTYEQYF. DNA for the CDR3: TGTGCCAGCAGCACAGGACCGACCTACGAGCAGTACTTC. The full variable domain, rest sourced from reference TRBV7-9 and TRBJ2-7, is DTGVSQNPRHKITKRGQNVTFRCDPISEHNRLYWYRQTLGQGPEFLTYFQNEAQLEKSRLLSDRFSAERPKGSFSTLEIQRTEQGDSAMYLCASSTGPTYEQYFGPGTRLTVT.

V is TRBV5-6 and J is TRBJ2-7, with 8 bases identical to TRBD1. Germline-derived CDR1 and CDR2 are SGHDT and YYEEEE. The CDR3 is 13 residues long. With 4 bases clipped from V and 3 bases from J, the junction kept 3 bases outside the gene matches. DNA for the CDR3: TGTGCCAGCAGCCGGGACAGGTTCTACGAGCAGTACTTC. Translated: CASSRDRFYEQYF. The variable domain in full, completed from reference TRBV5-6 and TRBJ2-7, reads DAGVTQSPTHLIKTRGQQVTLRCSPKSGHDTVSWYQQALGQGPQFIFQYYEEEERQRGNFPDRFSGHQFPNYSSELNVNALLLGDSALYLCASSRDRFYEQYFGPGTRLTVT.

The chain carries TRBV5-5 and TRBJ1-1; D perhaps matches TRBD1 (6 bases). V gave up 5 bases and J gave up 5 bases, with 13 bases separating them. The CDR3 loop spans 13 amino acids. Looked up from germline, CDR1 is SGHKS and CDR2 is YYEKEE (reference sequence). CDR3 region: CASRKGGGTEAFF. CDR3 DNA: TGTGCCAGCAGAAAGGGAGGGGGGACTGAAGCTTTCTTT.

This chain links TRBV28 with TRBJ1-5; D gene ambiguous. The CDR3 has 15 residues. The germline gives CDR1 MDHEN, CDR2 SYDVKM. V gave up 4 bases and J gave up 6 bases, with 16 bases separating them. The CDR3 DNA is TGTGCCAGCAGTTCCCTAGGAGAGGTGGGTCAGCCCCAGCATTTT. Amino acid sequence: CASSSLGEVGQPQHF.

The genes are TRBV4-1 and TRBJ1-1; D possibly corresponds to TRBD1 (6 bases). This CDR3 is 15 amino acids long. The V gene lost 1 base and the J gene lost 12 bases, with 21 bases spanning the gap. Germline V CDR1 and CDR2: MGHRA, YSYEKL. CDR3 coding DNA: TGCGCCAGCAGCCAAGCTCCCCGGGACACACTTTTGACTTTCTTT. As protein: CASSQAPRDTLLTFF.

The chain uses TRBV6-5 and TRBJ1-1; TRBD1 agrees at 7 bases. The CDR3 loop spans 15 amino acids. Trimming took 7 bases from V and 5 from J; bases not matched to a gene: 13. Germline CDR1 and CDR2: MNHEY and SVGAGI. The CDR3 reads CASNFREGAGTEAFF. The CDR3 nucleotides are TGTGCCAGCAACTTCCGAGAGGGGGCAGGTACTGAAGCTTTCTTT.

This clone came up once. V is TRBV19 and J is TRBJ1-4, with D possibly being TRBD1 (5 bases). The germline V gene encodes CDR1 LNHDA and CDR2 SQIVND (reference sequence). This CDR3 has 15 amino acids. V was clipped by 9 bases and J by 7 bases, with 21 bases between them. The CDR3 bases are TGTGCCAGCTCCTCGAGCGCTTACGGGGGTGAAAAACTGTTTTTT. Encoded protein: CASSSSAYGGEKLFF.

This clone was seen a few times. The V gene is TRBV7-8, the J gene TRBJ2-1; 9 bases align to TRBD2. The CDR3 has 14 amino acids. The ends lost 5 bases at V and 7 bases at J; junction bases unmatched: 6. The germline gives CDR1 SGHVS, CDR2 FQNEAQ. CDR3 amino acids: CASSKGSGGNEQFF. Written as DNA, the CDR3 is TGTGCCAGCAGCAAAGGAAGCGGGGGGAATGAGCAGTTCTTC.

The gene calls are TRBV30 and TRBJ1-1; 7 bases are shared with TRBD1. This CDR3 has 15 amino acids. The trim removed 1 base at V and 3 bases at J, leaving 8 bases unmatched. The V gene's germline CDR1 is GTSNPN and CDR2 SVGIG (reference sequence). The CDR3 nucleotides are TGTGCCTGGAGTGCCGTGGACAGGAAGGACACTGAAGCTTTCTTT. Translation: CAWSAVDRKDTEAFF. Variable domain in full (rest from reference TRBV30 and TRBJ1-1): SQTIHQWPATLVQPVGSPLSLECTVEGTSNPNLYWYRQAAGRGLQLLFYSVGIGQISSEVPQNLSASRPQDRQFILSSKKLLLSDSGFYLCAWSAVDRKDTEAFFGQGTRLTVV.

The chain joins TRBV7-6 to TRBJ1-3, with a tentative D call TRBD1 (5 bases). Germline V gene data show CDR1 as SGHVS and CDR2 as FNYEAQ. This CDR3 is 16 amino acids long. The germline V and J ends were trimmed by 0 bases and 4 bases, with 13 bases remaining between them. This CDR3 reads CASSLAPRGGGNTIYF. CDR3 nucleotides: TGTGCCAGCAGCTTAGCGCCGAGGGGAGGGGGAAACACCATATATTTT.

The rearrangement links TRBV4-3 to TRBJ2-7; D perhaps matches TRBD2 (5 bases). V gave up 0 bases and J gave up 4 bases, with 16 bases separating them. There are 16 residues in the CDR3. Germline assignment: CDR1 LGHNA and CDR2 YSLEER. This chain's CDR3 is CASSQESGGGWYEQYF. CDR3 bases: TGCGCCAGCAGCCAAGAGTCCGGAGGAGGATGGTACGAGCAGTACTTC.

The chain carries TRBV10-3 and TRBJ1-5, with D possibly TRBD1 on 5 matching bases. The CDR3 contains 14 residues. V shed 4 bases and J shed 3 bases, with 10 bases lying between them. CDR1 is ENHRY, CDR2 SYGVKD, per germline. CDR3 DNA sequence: TGTGCCATCAGTGGGGCGGGGGACAATCAGCCCCAGCATTTT. It encodes CAISGAGDNQPQHF.

Only one count was recorded for this clone. CDR3 protein: CASGSLATNTEAFF. In nucleotides, the CDR3 is TGTGCTAGTGGTTCCCTAGCCACGAACACTGAAGCTTTCTTT. The genes are TRBV12-5 and TRBJ1-1; D not certain. Germline values: CDR1 LGHNT, CDR2 FRNRAP. This CDR3 region has 14 residues. V was trimmed by 4 bases and J by 1 base, leaving 10 bases between them.

The genes are TRBV6-7 and TRBJ1-1; D possibly corresponds to TRBD1 (6 bases). TRBV6-7 is sorted into the ORF group, with uncertain function. This CDR3 region has 13 residues. V lost 8 bases, J lost 3 bases, and 13 bases lay in between. CDR3 in DNA: TGTGCCAGCCACGGACAGAGATACACTGAAGCTTTCTTT. It codes for CASHGQRYTEAFF.

This clone was counted between two and nine times. The DNA of the CDR3 is TGTGCCATCAGTGAGTCTACAGGGGCAGGAGACATTCAGTACTTC. Encoded protein: CAISESTGAGDIQYF. J is TRBJ2-4 and V is TRBV10-3; 7 nucleotides line up with TRBD1. Germline CDR1 is ENHRY and CDR2 is SYGVKD. J was trimmed by 8 bases and V by 0 bases; bases with no gene match: 7. The CDR3 runs 15 residues.

The J gene is TRBJ2-7, the V gene TRBV5-3, with TRBD2 as a possible D gene (7 bases). TRBV5-3 carries the ORF label, with uncertain function. The CDR3 covers 15 residues. The V end was cut by 2 bases, the J end by 2 bases, with 14 bases between. CDR3 loop: CARSFGRGGTYEQYF. CDR3 sequence (DNA): TGTGCCAGAAGCTTTGGCAGGGGAGGGACCTACGAGCAGTACTTC.

The gene calls are TRBV30 and TRBJ1-2; D gene ambiguous. The V end was cut by 2 bases, the J end by 5 bases, with 21 bases between. The CDR3 is 16 amino acids. From germline, CDR1 is GTSNPN and CDR2 SVGIG (reference sequence). DNA for the CDR3: TGTGCCTGGAGTCTGACCCCCACTGGACTTAGATATGGCTACACCTTC. Protein sequence: CAWSLTPTGLRYGYTF.